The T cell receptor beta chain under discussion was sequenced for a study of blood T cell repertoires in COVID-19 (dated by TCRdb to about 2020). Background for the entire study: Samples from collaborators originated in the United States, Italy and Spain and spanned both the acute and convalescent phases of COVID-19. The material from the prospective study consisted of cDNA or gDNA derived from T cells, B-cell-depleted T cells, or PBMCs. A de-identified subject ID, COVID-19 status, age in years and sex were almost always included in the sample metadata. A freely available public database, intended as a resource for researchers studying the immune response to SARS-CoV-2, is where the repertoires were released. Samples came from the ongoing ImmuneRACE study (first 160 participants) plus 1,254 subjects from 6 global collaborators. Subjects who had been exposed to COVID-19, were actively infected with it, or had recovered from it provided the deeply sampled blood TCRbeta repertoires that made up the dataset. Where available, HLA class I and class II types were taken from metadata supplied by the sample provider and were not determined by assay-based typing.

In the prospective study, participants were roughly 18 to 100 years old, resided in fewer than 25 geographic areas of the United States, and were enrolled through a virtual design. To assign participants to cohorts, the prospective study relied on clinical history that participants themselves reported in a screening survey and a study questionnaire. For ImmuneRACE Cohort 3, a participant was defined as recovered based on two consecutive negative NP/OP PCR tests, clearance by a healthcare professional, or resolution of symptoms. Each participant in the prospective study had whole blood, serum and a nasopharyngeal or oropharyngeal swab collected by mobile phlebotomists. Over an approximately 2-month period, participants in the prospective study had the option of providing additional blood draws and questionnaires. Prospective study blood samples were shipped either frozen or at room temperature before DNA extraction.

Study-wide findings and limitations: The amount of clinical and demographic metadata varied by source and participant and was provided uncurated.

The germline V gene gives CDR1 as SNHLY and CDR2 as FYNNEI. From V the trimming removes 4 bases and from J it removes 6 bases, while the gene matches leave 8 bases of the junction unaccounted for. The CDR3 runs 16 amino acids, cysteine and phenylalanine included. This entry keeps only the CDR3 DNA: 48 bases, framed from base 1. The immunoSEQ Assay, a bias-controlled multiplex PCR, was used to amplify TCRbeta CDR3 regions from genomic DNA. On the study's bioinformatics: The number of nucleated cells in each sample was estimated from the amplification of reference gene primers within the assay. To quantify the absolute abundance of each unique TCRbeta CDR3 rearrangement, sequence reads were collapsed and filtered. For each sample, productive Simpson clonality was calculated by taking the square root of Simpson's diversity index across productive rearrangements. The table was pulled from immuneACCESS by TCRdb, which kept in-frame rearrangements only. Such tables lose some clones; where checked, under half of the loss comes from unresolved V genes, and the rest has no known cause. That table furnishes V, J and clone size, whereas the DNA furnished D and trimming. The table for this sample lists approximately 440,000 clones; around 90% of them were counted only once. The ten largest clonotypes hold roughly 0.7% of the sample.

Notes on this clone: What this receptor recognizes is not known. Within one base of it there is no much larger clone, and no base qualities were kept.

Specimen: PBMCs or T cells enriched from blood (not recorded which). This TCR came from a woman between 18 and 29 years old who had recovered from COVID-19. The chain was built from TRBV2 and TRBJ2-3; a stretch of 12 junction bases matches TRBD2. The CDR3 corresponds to CASSAPSGGAGDTQYF. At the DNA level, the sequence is TGTGCCAGCAGTGCCCCTAGCGGGGGGGCCGGGGATACGCAGTATTTT. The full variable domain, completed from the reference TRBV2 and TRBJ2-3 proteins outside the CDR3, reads EPEVTQTPSHQVTQMGQEVILRCVPISNHLYFYWYRQILGQKVEFLVSFYNNEISEKSEIFDDQFSVERPDGSNFTLKIRSTKLEDSAMYFCASSAPSGGAGDTQYFGPGTRLTVL.